The rows below give T cell receptor beta chains drawn from one sample of a study of T cell responses to AZD1222 COVID-19 vaccine. TCRdb's table, derived via immunoSEQ multiplex PCR, lists solely in-frame clones and lacks some. Among 80,000 to 95,000 clones listed, around 87% were seen once. The sequenced sample was peripheral blood, obtained on day 0 of MenACWY control vaccination. These receptors all stem from an adult in good health. CDR3s include the opening cysteine and the closing phenylalanine or tryptophan. The order of the fields is V gene, J gene, clone size, D gene, CDR3 DNA, CDR3 protein. D genes are given only for firm matches. Size is stated for part of the rows, as once, few or many counts, or as a class when the clone is expanded.

v_call: TRBV3-1/TRBV3-2; j_call: TRBJ2-6; clone_size: NA; d_call: NA; cdr3_nt: TGTGCCAGCAGCCGCGCGACAAGCCCCTCTGGGGCCAACGTCCTGACTTTC; cdr3_aa: CASSRATSPSGANVLTF
v_call: TRBV3-1/TRBV3-2; j_call: TRBJ1-2; clone_size: NA; d_call: NA; cdr3_nt: TGTGCCAGCAGCCAAGAGGGAGGCTATGGCTACACCTTC; cdr3_aa: CASSQEGGYGYTF
v_call: TRBV5-1; j_call: TRBJ2-2; clone_size: NA; d_call: NA; cdr3_nt: TGCGCCAGCAGCTTGTCGCTAGCAGGTGACGGGGAGCTGTTTTTT; cdr3_aa: CASSLSLAGDGELFF
v_call: TRBV5-1; j_call: TRBJ1-5; clone_size: once; d_call: NA; cdr3_nt: TGCGCCAGCAGCCCGGCGGGGGCGCGAAATCAGCCCCAGCATTTT; cdr3_aa: CASSPAGARNQPQHF
v_call: TRBV4-1; j_call: TRBJ1-1; clone_size: NA; d_call: NA; cdr3_nt: TGCGCCAGCAGCCCGGGGACAAATGAAGCTTTCTTT; cdr3_aa: CASSPGTNEAFF
v_call: TRBV6-2/TRBV6-3; j_call: TRBJ2-1; clone_size: NA; d_call: TRBD1; cdr3_nt: TGTGCCAGCAGTTACAGGGGGATAGCGAGGGGGCCGGAGTTCTTC; cdr3_aa: CASSYRGIARGPEFF
v_call: TRBV27; j_call: TRBJ2-3; clone_size: NA; d_call: NA; cdr3_nt: TGTGCCAGCAGGCCCCGGGGGGCGCGGGATACGCAGTATTTT; cdr3_aa: CASRPRGARDTQYF
v_call: TRBV5-5; j_call: TRBJ2-7; clone_size: NA; d_call: NA; cdr3_nt: TGTGCCAGCAGCTTGGTCGTCGGGACCGGCGTCGAGCAGTACTTC; cdr3_aa: CASSLVVGTGVEQYF
v_call: TRBV19; j_call: TRBJ1-2; clone_size: NA; d_call: NA; cdr3_nt: TGTGCCAGTAGTGACGGGACCTTCCAGCACATCGACTACACCTTC; cdr3_aa: CASSDGTFQHIDYTF
v_call: TRBV7-6; j_call: TRBJ1-1; clone_size: few; d_call: NA; cdr3_nt: TGTGCCAGCAGCCGGATATCTGAGGGCACTGAAGCTTTCTTT; cdr3_aa: CASSRISEGTEAFF
v_call: TRBV6-1; j_call: TRBJ1-5; clone_size: NA; d_call: NA; cdr3_nt: TGTGCCAGCAGTGAAGGGCGGAAGCAGCCCCAGCATTTT; cdr3_aa: CASSEGRKQPQHF
v_call: TRBV7-2; j_call: TRBJ2-1; clone_size: NA; d_call: TRBD2; cdr3_nt: TGTGCCAGCAGCTTAGTCCCTAGCGGGGGGAATGAGCAGTTCTTC; cdr3_aa: CASSLVPSGGNEQFF
v_call: TRBV28; j_call: TRBJ2-5; clone_size: NA; d_call: NA; cdr3_nt: TGTGCCAGCAGTTCCCCATCCGAGGGGCAAGAGACCCAGTACTTC; cdr3_aa: CASSSPSEGQETQYF
v_call: TRBV7-2; j_call: TRBJ1-2; clone_size: few; d_call: TRBD1; cdr3_nt: TGTGCCAGCAGCTTAGAGACAGGGTATACCTCGGGGCGCTACACCTTC; cdr3_aa: CASSLETGYTSGRYTF
v_call: TRBV28; j_call: TRBJ2-7; clone_size: NA; d_call: TRBD2; cdr3_nt: TGTGCCAGCAGACTAGCGAAAAACTCCTACGAGCAGTACTTC; cdr3_aa: CASRLAKNSYEQYF
v_call: TRBV28; j_call: TRBJ2-3; clone_size: NA; d_call: TRBD1; cdr3_nt: TGTGCCAGCAGTTTATCCCCCTGGACAGGTACAGATACGCAGTATTTT; cdr3_aa: CASSLSPWTGTDTQYF
v_call: TRBV28; j_call: TRBJ2-1; clone_size: NA; d_call: TRBD2; cdr3_nt: TGTGCCAGCAGTTCTGGGGGACACCCGGGACTAGCGGGAGAAGCTGAGCAGTTCTTC; cdr3_aa: CASSSGGHPGLAGEAEQFF
v_call: TRBV24-1; j_call: TRBJ1-2; clone_size: NA; d_call: NA; cdr3_nt: TGTGCCACCAGTGATTCCCTCTCCCATGGCTACACCTTC; cdr3_aa: CATSDSLSHGYTF
v_call: TRBV28; j_call: TRBJ2-7; clone_size: NA; d_call: NA; cdr3_nt: TGTGCCAGCAGTCCGGGACTCCTGCAATCCTACGAGCAGTACTTC; cdr3_aa: CASSPGLLQSYEQYF
v_call: TRBV24-1; j_call: TRBJ2-1; clone_size: once; d_call: TRBD2; cdr3_nt: TGTGCCACCAGTGATCCCGGAGTAGCGGGCAGCTCCTACAATGAGCAGTTCTTC; cdr3_aa: CATSDPGVAGSSYNEQFF
v_call: TRBV3-1/TRBV3-2; j_call: TRBJ2-3; clone_size: NA; d_call: TRBD2; cdr3_nt: TGTGCCAGCAGCCAAAGACAGGGACTAGCGGGAGGTGATACGCAGTATTTT; cdr3_aa: CASSQRQGLAGGDTQYF
v_call: TRBV28; j_call: TRBJ1-5; clone_size: NA; d_call: NA; cdr3_nt: TGTGCCAGCACCTCGGGGGGGACTCGGCCCCAGCATTTT; cdr3_aa: CASTSGGTRPQHF
v_call: TRBV11-2; j_call: TRBJ1-1; clone_size: few; d_call: NA; cdr3_nt: TGTGCCAGCAGCTCCGGGACATATAACACTGAAGCTTTCTTT; cdr3_aa: CASSSGTYNTEAFF
v_call: TRBV23-1; j_call: TRBJ2-3; clone_size: once; d_call: NA; cdr3_nt: TGCGCCAGCAGCCAATCGCAGAGGGAGGAAGATACGCAGTATTTT; cdr3_aa: CASSQSQREEDTQYF
v_call: TRBV28; j_call: TRBJ2-7; clone_size: NA; d_call: NA; cdr3_nt: TGTGCCAGCAGGCGGGACATCCCCTACGAGCAGTACTTC; cdr3_aa: CASRRDIPYEQYF
v_call: TRBV30; j_call: TRBJ1-2; clone_size: NA; d_call: TRBD1; cdr3_nt: TGTGCCTGGAGTCGTAGACAGGGGAACTATGGCTACACCTTC; cdr3_aa: CAWSRRQGNYGYTF
v_call: TRBV19; j_call: TRBJ1-4; clone_size: NA; d_call: TRBD1; cdr3_nt: TGTGCCAGTACAACGACAGGGATATATGAAAAACTGTTTTTT; cdr3_aa: CASTTTGIYEKLFF
v_call: TRBV5-1; j_call: TRBJ2-7; clone_size: once; d_call: TRBD2; cdr3_nt: TGCGCCAGCAGCGACCTAGCGGGAGTACGCCACGAGCAGTACTTC; cdr3_aa: CASSDLAGVRHEQYF
v_call: TRBV7-8; j_call: TRBJ2-2; clone_size: NA; d_call: NA; cdr3_nt: TGTGCCAGCAGCATGGGAGTGTTTAGGGTCGCCCGCACCGGGGAGCTGTTTTTT; cdr3_aa: CASSMGVFRVARTGELFF
v_call: TRBV18; j_call: TRBJ2-7; clone_size: NA; d_call: NA; cdr3_nt: TGTGCCAGCTCACCAAGGACGAAGGGCAACAACTACGAGCAGTACTTC; cdr3_aa: CASSPRTKGNNYEQYF
v_call: TRBV6-6; j_call: TRBJ1-1; clone_size: NA; d_call: NA; cdr3_nt: TGTGCCAGCAGTCCCTCGACAGTACCCCGCCCTGAAGCTTTCTTT; cdr3_aa: CASSPSTVPRPEAFF
v_call: TRBV7-2; j_call: TRBJ2-2; clone_size: NA; d_call: NA; cdr3_nt: TGTGCCAGCAGCTTAGTAAGGGGCGGCGGGGAGCTGTTTTTT; cdr3_aa: CASSLVRGGGELFF
v_call: TRBV6-6; j_call: TRBJ2-1; clone_size: NA; d_call: NA; cdr3_nt: TGTGCCAGCACCCAAGGGAGACCCAATGAGCAGTTCTTC; cdr3_aa: CASTQGRPNEQFF
v_call: TRBV5-1; j_call: TRBJ2-7; clone_size: NA; d_call: NA; cdr3_nt: TGCGCCAGCAAGGGGCAGGGGCAACCCTCCTACGAGCAGTACTTC; cdr3_aa: CASKGQGQPSYEQYF
v_call: TRBV18; j_call: TRBJ1-4; clone_size: NA; d_call: TRBD1; cdr3_nt: TGTGCCAGCTCACCTAACCGGGACAGGAATGAAAAACTGTTTTTT; cdr3_aa: CASSPNRDRNEKLFF
v_call: TRBV15; j_call: TRBJ2-1; clone_size: NA; d_call: NA; cdr3_nt: TGTGCCACCAGCAGAGAGCGGGTCCGATACAATGAGCAGTTCTTC; cdr3_aa: CATSRERVRYNEQFF